This is a list of T cell receptor beta chains from one sample in a study of blood T cell repertoires in COVID-19. Generated by immunoSEQ multiplex PCR, the TCRdb table keeps only in-frame clones and is missing some. The table shows under 100,000 clones, with 75% to 95% occurring only once. Input material: peripheral blood. The receptors were gathered from a man in his fifties with acute or convalescent COVID-19. Each CDR3 is given with its conserved first and last residue. Each record gives: V gene, D gene, CDR3 length, J gene, CDR3 DNA, CDR3 protein. The D gene is left open where the match is weak.

v_gene: TRBV7-6
d_gene: NA
len: 15
j_gene: TRBJ1-4
CDR3nt: TGTGCCAGCAGCTCGCAACAGTCCCATTTTGAAAAACTGTTTTTT
CDR3aa: CASSSQQSHFEKLFF

v_gene: TRBV19
d_gene: NA
len: 15
j_gene: TRBJ2-1
CDR3nt: TGTGCCAGTACCGCCGGGACTATAGGGGGTAATGAGCAGTTCTTC
CDR3aa: CASTAGTIGGNEQFF

v_gene: TRBV6-5
d_gene: NA
len: 14
j_gene: TRBJ1-1
CDR3nt: TGTGCCAGCAGTTACTCGAAACAGGGTAATGAAGCTTTCTTT
CDR3aa: CASSYSKQGNEAFF

v_gene: TRBV30
d_gene: TRBD1
len: 17
j_gene: TRBJ2-2
CDR3nt: TGTGCCTGGAGGGAGATTTGGGACAGGGGTATAACCGGGGAGCTGTTTTTT
CDR3aa: CAWREIWDRGITGELFF

v_gene: TRBV10-1
d_gene: TRBD1
len: 19
j_gene: TRBJ2-6
CDR3nt: TGCGCCAGCAGTGAGTCATTAATCGGACAGGGTACTGGGGCCAACGTCCTGACTTTC
CDR3aa: CASSESLIGQGTGANVLTF

v_gene: TRBV7-2
d_gene: NA
len: 12
j_gene: TRBJ2-2
CDR3nt: TGTGCCAGCAGCCCCCCCTCCGGGGAGCTGTTTTTT
CDR3aa: CASSPPSGELFF

v_gene: TRBV7-2
d_gene: TRBD1
len: 14
j_gene: TRBJ2-3
CDR3nt: TGTGCCAGCAGCTTAGAAGGGGGCTCAGATACGCAGTATTTT
CDR3aa: CASSLEGGSDTQYF

v_gene: TRBV10-2
d_gene: TRBD2
len: 12
j_gene: TRBJ2-7
CDR3nt: TGCGCCAGCACGGGGGGAGGGCTCGAGCAGTACTTC
CDR3aa: CASTGGGLEQYF

v_gene: TRBV27
d_gene: TRBD2
len: 14
j_gene: TRBJ2-1
CDR3nt: TGTGCCAGCAGTTCCGGGACTACCTACAATGAGCAGTTCTTC
CDR3aa: CASSSGTTYNEQFF

v_gene: TRBV7-2
d_gene: TRBD2
len: 15
j_gene: TRBJ2-5
CDR3nt: TGTGCCAGCAGCGCCGACGGGAGGGTGGAGGAGACCCAGTACTTC
CDR3aa: CASSADGRVEETQYF

v_gene: TRBV27
d_gene: TRBD1
len: 17
j_gene: TRBJ2-3
CDR3nt: TGTGCCAGCACTAACCCTACCGGGACAGGGAGCACAGATACGCAGTATTTT
CDR3aa: CASTNPTGTGSTDTQYF